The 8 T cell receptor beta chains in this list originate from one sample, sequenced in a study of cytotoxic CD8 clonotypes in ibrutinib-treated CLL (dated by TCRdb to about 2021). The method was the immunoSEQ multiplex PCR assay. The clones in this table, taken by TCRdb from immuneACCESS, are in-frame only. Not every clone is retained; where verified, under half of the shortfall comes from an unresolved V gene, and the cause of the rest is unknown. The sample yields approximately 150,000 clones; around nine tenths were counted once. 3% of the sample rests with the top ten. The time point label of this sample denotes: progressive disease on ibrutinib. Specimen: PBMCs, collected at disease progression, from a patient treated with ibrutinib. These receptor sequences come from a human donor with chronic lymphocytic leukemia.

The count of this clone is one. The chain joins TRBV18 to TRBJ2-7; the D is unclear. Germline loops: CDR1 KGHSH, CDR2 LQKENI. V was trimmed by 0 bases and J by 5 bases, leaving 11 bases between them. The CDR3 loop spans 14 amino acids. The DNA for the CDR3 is TGTGCCAGCTCACCACCGACGAGCGTTCACGAGCAGTACTTC. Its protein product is CASSPPTSVHEQYF.

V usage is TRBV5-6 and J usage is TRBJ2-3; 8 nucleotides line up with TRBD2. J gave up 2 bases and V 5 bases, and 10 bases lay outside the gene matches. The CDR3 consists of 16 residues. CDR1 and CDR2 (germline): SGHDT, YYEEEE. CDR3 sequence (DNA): TGTGCCAGCAGTTGGGTGAGCGGGAGTTACACAGATACGCAGTATTTT. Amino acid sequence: CASSWVSGSYTDTQYF.

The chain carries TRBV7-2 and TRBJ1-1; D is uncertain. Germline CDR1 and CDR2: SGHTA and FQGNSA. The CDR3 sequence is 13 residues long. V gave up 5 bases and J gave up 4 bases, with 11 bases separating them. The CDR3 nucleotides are TGTGCCAGCAGCCCCACGTTTCCCACTGAAGCTTTCTTT. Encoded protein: CASSPTFPTEAFF. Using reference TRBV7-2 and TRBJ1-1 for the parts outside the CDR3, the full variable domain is GAGVSQSPSNKVTEKGKDVELRCDPISGHTALYWYRQSLGQGLEFLIYFQGNSAPDKSGLPSDRFSAERTGGSVSTLTIQRTQQEDSAVYLCASSPTFPTEAFFGQGTRLTVV.

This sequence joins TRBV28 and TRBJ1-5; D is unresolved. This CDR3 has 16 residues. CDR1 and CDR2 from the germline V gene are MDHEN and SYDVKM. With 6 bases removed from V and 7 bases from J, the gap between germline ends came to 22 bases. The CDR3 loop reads CASRTGPPSGVQPQHF. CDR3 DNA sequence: TGTGCCAGCAGGACCGGGCCTCCGTCGGGCGTCCAGCCCCAGCATTTT.

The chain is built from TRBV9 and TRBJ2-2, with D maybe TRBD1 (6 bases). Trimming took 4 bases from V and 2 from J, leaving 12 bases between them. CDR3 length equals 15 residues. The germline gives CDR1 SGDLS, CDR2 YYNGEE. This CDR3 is CASSTWTDNTGELFF. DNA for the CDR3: TGTGCCAGCAGCACGTGGACAGATAACACCGGGGAGCTGTTTTTT.

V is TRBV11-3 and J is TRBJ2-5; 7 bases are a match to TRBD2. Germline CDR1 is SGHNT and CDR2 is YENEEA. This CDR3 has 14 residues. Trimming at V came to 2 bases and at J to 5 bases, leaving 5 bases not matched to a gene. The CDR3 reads CASSLSPGRETQYF. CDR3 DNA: TGTGCCAGCAGCTTAAGCCCCGGGAGGGAGACCCAGTACTTC.

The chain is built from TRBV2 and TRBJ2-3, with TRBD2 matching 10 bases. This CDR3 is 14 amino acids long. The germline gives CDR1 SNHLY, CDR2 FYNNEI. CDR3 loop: CAWPKREGPDTQYF. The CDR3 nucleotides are TGTGCTTGGCCCAAGCGGGAGGGGCCCGATACGCAGTATTTT.

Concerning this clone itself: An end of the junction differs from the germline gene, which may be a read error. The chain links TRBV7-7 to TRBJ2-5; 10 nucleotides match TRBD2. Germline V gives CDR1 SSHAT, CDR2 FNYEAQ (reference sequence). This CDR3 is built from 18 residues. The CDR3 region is CASSRYAPAGGPEETQYF. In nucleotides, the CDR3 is TGTGCTAGCAGCCGATACGCACCAGCGGGAGGGCCTGAAGAGACCCAGTACTTC.